The rows below give T cell receptor beta chains drawn from one sample of a study of T cell repertoires in aging, cancer and after chemotherapy. TCRdb fed the multiplex PCR reads into MiXCR, producing one record per CDR3 protein. Of more than 10,000 distinct CDR3 sequences detected, roughly 20% appear once; the ten largest clones hold approximately 5.7%. The specimen was blood. The receptors stem from a human donor in good health. The CDR3 runs from the conserved cysteine through the conserved F or W. A D gene is named only where the DNA matches it firmly. The size field is filled for only some rows; it gives once, few, many or a size class.

D gene,V gene,clone size,J gene,CDR3 DNA,CDR3 protein
NA,TRBV7-9,medium-sized,TRBJ1-2,TGTGCCAGCACCGAGGGAGGGGCCGGTGGCTACACCTTC,CASTEGGAGGYTF
NA,TRBV5-1,NA,TRBJ2-1,TGCGCCAGCAGCTTGGTCAGATACAATGAGCAGTTCTTC,CASSLVRYNEQFF
NA,TRBV19,medium-sized,TRBJ1-2,TGTGCCAGTACCGCCGGGGGGGGTACTAACTATGGCTACACCTTC,CASTAGGGTNYGYTF
TRBD1,TRBV6-5,medium-sized,TRBJ1-2,TGTGCCAGCAGCCTCGACAGGGGCTATGGCTACACCTTC,CASSLDRGYGYTF
NA,TRBV5-6,NA,TRBJ1-2,TGTGCCAGCAGCTTGGGTAGTAACTATGGCTACACCTTC,CASSLGSNYGYTF
NA,TRBV5-4,medium-sized,TRBJ1-2,TGTGCCAGCAGCCTACGCGGGGCGAACTATGGCTACACCTTC,CASSLRGANYGYTF
NA,TRBV6-5,many,TRBJ1-2,TGTGCCAGCAGCCCGAACCCGACAGGCCGAAACTATGGCTACACCTTC,CASSPNPTGRNYGYTF
NA,TRBV5-1,few,TRBJ1-1,TGCGCCAGCAGCTTGGTGGCTCCCCCGAACACTGAAGCTTTCTTT,CASSLVAPPNTEAFF
TRBD2,TRBV19,medium-sized,TRBJ2-2,TGTGCCAGTAGTCGAGAGAGTAGCGGGGGGAACACCGGGGAGCTGTTTTTT,CASSRESSGGNTGELFF
TRBD1,TRBV5-1,once,TRBJ1-1,TGCGCCAGCAGCCGGGACAGGGGGAGCACTGAAGCTTTCTTT,CASSRDRGSTEAFF
TRBD1,TRBV19,medium-sized,TRBJ1-1,TGTGCCAGTAGTACCCACACAGGGGTCACGTATGACACTGAAGCTTTCTTT,CASSTHTGVTYDTEAFF
NA,TRBV6-6,few,TRBJ1-1,TGTGCCAGCAGTTCCTCTGGAGGGGCAATTAAAGCTTTCTTT,CASSSSGGAIKAFF
NA,TRBV18,many,TRBJ1-3,TGTGCCAGCTCACCACCAGTTCCGGTCTCTGGAAACACCATATATTTT,CASSPPVPVSGNTIYF
NA,TRBV7-9,many,TRBJ1-1,TGTGCCAGCGGAAGCGAGGGGTACACTGAAGCTTTCTTT,CASGSEGYTEAFF
TRBD1,TRBV27,medium-sized,TRBJ1-2,TGTGCCAGCAGTTGGGGTACAGGGGGCTCTGGCTACACCTTC,CASSWGTGGSGYTF
NA,TRBV7-6,medium-sized,TRBJ1-1,TGTGCCAGCAGCGCCACAAGGTTGATGAACACTGAAGCTTTCTTT,CASSATRLMNTEAFF
NA,TRBV20-1,few,TRBJ1-2,TGCAGTGCTAGGAGCGGGGAGGGGAGGGGCTACACCTTC,CSARSGEGRGYTF
NA,TRBV5-4,NA,TRBJ1-2,TGTGCCAGCAGCTTGGGGAGGGAGTATGGCCACACCTTC,CASSLGREYGHTF
TRBD2,TRBV4-3,NA,TRBJ2-1,TGCGCCAGCAGCCAGATGGGGGGGATTGGCCTAGTACATGAGCAGTTCTTC,CASSQMGGIGLVHEQFF
NA,TRBV12-5,few,TRBJ2-3,TGTGCTAGTGGTCCCCTAGAGGGAGATACGCAGTATTTT,CASGPLEGDTQYF
NA,TRBV19,medium-sized,TRBJ2-2,TGTGCCAGTATGGCGACAGTCCACACCGGGGAGCTGTTTTTT,CASMATVHTGELFF
NA,TRBV30,medium-sized,TRBJ1-6,TGTGCCTGGAGTGGGGTGAATGATAATTCACCCCTCCACTTT,CAWSGVNDNSPLHF
NA,TRBV11-2,NA,TRBJ1-1,TGTGCCAGCAGCTTATTCCGCCCAGACACTGAAGCTTTCTTT,CASSLFRPDTEAFF
NA,TRBV4-1,NA,TRBJ1-1,TGCGCCAGCAGCGGACCTCTGTTGGGCACTGAAGCTTTCTTT,CASSGPLLGTEAFF
TRBD2,TRBV6-4,NA,TRBJ2-3,TGTGCCAGCAGTGCCGCCGGGGGGGCGACAGATACGCAGTATTTT,CASSAAGGATDTQYF
TRBD2,TRBV6-6,NA,TRBJ2-1,TGTGCCAGCAGCACTAGCGGGGGGTTCGGCAATGAGCAGTTCTTC,CASSTSGGFGNEQFF
NA,TRBV27,many,TRBJ1-1,TGTGCCAGCAGTGTCAGAGGGAACACTGAAGCTTTCTTT,CASSVRGNTEAFF
NA,TRBV20-1,NA,TRBJ1-5,NA,CYLCRVYQPQHF
NA,TRBV19,medium-sized,TRBJ1-1,TGTGCCAGTAGTATCATCCAGGGGAACACTGAAGCTTTCTTT,CASSIIQGNTEAFF
TRBD1,TRBV14,NA,TRBJ1-1,TGTGCCAGCAGCCAACACAGGGGACAGGGGGCTACGAAAGCTTTCTTT,CASSQHRGQGATKAFF
NA,TRBV6-5,medium-sized,TRBJ1-2,TGTGCCAGCAGTTACTCAGGGACACCTAACTATGGCTACACCTTC,CASSYSGTPNYGYTF
NA,TRBV19,medium-sized,TRBJ1-3,TGTGCCAGTAGCTCCCCTATCCGGGACCCTGGAAACACCATATATTTT,CASSSPIRDPGNTIYF
NA,TRBV5-1,NA,TRBJ2-5,TGCGCCAGCAGCTTGGAGATTATAGCGGACCAAGAGACCCAGTACTTC,CASSLEIIADQETQYF
NA,TRBV7-9,NA,TRBJ1-1,TGTGCCAGTCAAAGACCTGGGAACACTGAAGCTTTCTTT,CASQRPGNTEAFF
NA,TRBV6-5,few,TRBJ1-5,TGTGCCAGCGGGCCACATGACCCATACAATCAGCCCCAGCATTTT,CASGPHDPYNQPQHF
NA,TRBV5-1,NA,TRBJ2-2,TGCGCCAGCAGCCTTGAGGGGTCCGGGGAGCTGTTTTTT,CASSLEGSGELFF
TRBD2,TRBV20-1,medium-sized,TRBJ2-3,TGCAGTGCCTGGGGACTAGGGGATACGCAGTATTTT,CSAWGLGDTQYF
TRBD1,TRBV19,medium-sized,TRBJ2-2,TGTGCCAGTAAAAGCAGGGGGCTCCAGAACACCGGGGAGCTGTTTTTT,CASKSRGLQNTGELFF
NA,TRBV6-1,few,TRBJ2-5,TGTGCCAGCAGTGGAGGTGCCCCGGGGACCCAGTACTTC,CASSGGAPGTQYF
NA,TRBV5-1,NA,TRBJ1-2,TGCGCCAGCAGCTTGGGTAAGGGAGACTATGGCTACACCTTC,CASSLGKGDYGYTF
TRBD1,TRBV5-5,medium-sized,TRBJ1-2,TGTGCCAGCAGCTCGGAAGGACAGGGGGGGTACTATGGCTACACCTTC,CASSSEGQGGYYGYTF
NA,TRBV5-4,NA,TRBJ2-7,TGTGCCAGCAGCTTTCTTGGGGGGAACAGGGGCCACGAGCAGTACTTC,CASSFLGGNRGHEQYF
NA,TRBV13,few,TRBJ2-5,TGTGCCAGCAGACCCAGGGAACCTGGGGGTGAGACCCAGTACTTC,CASRPREPGGETQYF
NA,TRBV5-1,NA,TRBJ1-2,TGCGCCAGCAGCTTACAGGGCTTTGACGGCTACACCTTC,CASSLQGFDGYTF
NA,TRBV25-1,NA,TRBJ1-2,TGTGCCAGCAGTGAGTCTGACAGGAACTATGGCTACACCTTC,CASSESDRNYGYTF
TRBD1,TRBV19,few,TRBJ1-5,TGTGCCAGTAGTCCCCCCACAGGGGTAGGCAATCAGCCCCAGCATTTT,CASSPPTGVGNQPQHF